These 27 T cell receptor beta chains were sequenced from one sample in a study of technical replicates of blood from a few donors. TCRdb's table, derived via immunoSEQ multiplex PCR, lists solely in-frame clones and lacks some. This sample has about 100,000 clones, with just over 95% found just once. The specimen sequenced was T cells isolated from PBMCs. These receptors came from a human donor in good health.

The chain employs TRBV14 and TRBJ1-6; D perhaps matches TRBD1 (5 bases). The V end lost 0 bases, the J end lost 7 bases, and 13 bases lay between the germline ends. From germline, CDR1 is SGHDN and CDR2 FVKESK. There are 16 residues in the CDR3. The CDR3 sequence: CASSQDWGRVNSPLHF. The CDR3, as DNA: TGTGCCAGCAGCCAAGACTGGGGCAGGGTGAATTCACCCCTCCACTTT.

The rearrangement links TRBV29-1 to TRBJ2-2; TRBD2 might be the D (5 bases). V lost 3 bases to trimming and J lost 7 bases, with 9 bases between them. CDR1 and CDR2 from the germline V gene are SQVTM and ANQGSEA. The CDR3 length is 12 residues. CDR3 sequence reads: CSVDPGYGELFF. The CDR3 DNA reads TGCAGCGTTGACCCGGGGTACGGGGAGCTGTTTTTT.

The chain combines TRBV27 with TRBJ2-6, with TRBD1 as a possible D gene (6 bases). The V gene lost 6 bases and the J gene lost 1 base, with 19 bases spanning the gap. Germline CDR1 MNHEY, CDR2 SMNVEV (reference sequence). The CDR3 runs 18 residues. The CDR3 bases are TGTGCCAGCAGCCCCGGGACATCCTTGAGGTCTGGGGCCAACGTCCTGACTTTC. It codes for CASSPGTSLRSGANVLTF.

The chain combines TRBV12-5 with TRBJ2-1, with D possibly being TRBD1 (5 bases). Germline CDR1 reads LGHNT; CDR2 reads FRNRAP. Trimming stripped 3 bases from V and 0 bases from J, with 15 bases between. CDR3 size: 17 residues. The CDR3 here is CASGFITRTSSYNEQFF. The CDR3 region has the DNA TGTGCTAGTGGTTTCATTACTCGGACAAGCTCCTACAATGAGCAGTTCTTC.

The chain has TRBV30 and TRBJ1-2; no clear D. Trimming shortened V by 4 bases and J by 8 bases, and 23 bases separated the two germline ends. From germline, CDR1 is GTSNPN and CDR2 SVGIG (reference sequence). The CDR3 spans 15 residues. In DNA form, the CDR3 reads TGTGCCTGGAAGATGAGACTCCTCTATGTAGGAGGCTACACCTTC. This encodes CAWKMRLLYVGGYTF.

The V and J genes are TRBV5-4 and TRBJ2-7; 7 bases agree with TRBD1. Trimming took 1 base from V and 0 from J; bases not matched to a gene: 7. This CDR3 has 16 amino acids. Per the germline V gene, CDR1 is SGHNT and CDR2 is YYREEE (reference sequence). CDR3 protein: CASSLYLGGSSYEQYF. CDR3 nucleotide sequence: TGTGCCAGCAGCTTGTACCTAGGGGGCAGCTCCTACGAGCAGTACTTC.

The chain couples TRBV11-2 to TRBJ2-6; TRBD1 matches 10 bases. The CDR3 length is 17 residues. From germline, CDR1 is SGHAT and CDR2 FQNNGV. V was pared by 0 bases and J by 2 bases, with 1 base of the junction left unmatched. In nucleotides, the CDR3 is TGTGCCAGCAGCTTAGAAGGGACAGGGGCTGGGGCCAACGTCCTGACTTTC. Its translation: CASSLEGTGAGANVLTF.

The genes are TRBV10-1 and TRBJ2-5; tentatively, D is TRBD1 (5 bases). CDR1 is WNHNN, CDR2 SYGVQD, per germline (reference sequence). The V end was cut by 5 bases, the J end by 4 bases, with 14 bases between. The CDR3 covers 14 residues. CDR3 residues: CASSTSAGRETQYF. The CDR3 DNA is TGCGCCAGCAGTACATCGGCAGGGCGAGAGACCCAGTACTTC.

The chain is built from TRBV10-2 and TRBJ2-3, with D unresolved. This CDR3 spans 14 amino acids. Trimming stripped 5 bases from V and 2 bases from J, with 11 bases between. Germline V gene lookup returns CDR1 WSHSY and CDR2 SAAADI. CDR3 protein: CASSPQQFTDTQYF. The CDR3 DNA is TGCGCCAGCAGTCCACAACAATTCACAGATACGCAGTATTTT.

V usage is TRBV14 and J usage is TRBJ1-1; D is unclear. Looked up from germline, CDR1 is SGHDN and CDR2 is FVKESK. This CDR3 spans 13 amino acids. Trimming stripped 2 bases from V and 4 bases from J, with 8 bases between. The CDR3 loop is CASSQNQATEAFF. The CDR3 region has the DNA TGTGCCAGCAGCCAAAACCAGGCCACTGAAGCTTTCTTT.

This rearrangement joins TRBV7-6 to TRBJ2-2; 7 bases are a match to TRBD2. Germline CDR1 is SGHVS and CDR2 is FNYEAQ. The CDR3 is 13 amino acids. The V and J ends lost 4 bases and 7 bases, in that order; junction bases with no gene match: 3. This CDR3 reads CASSSGGGGELFF. The CDR3 region has the DNA TGTGCCAGCAGCTCGGGAGGAGGCGGGGAGCTGTTTTTT.

The CDR3 sequence is CASSQTPGTEAFF. In DNA, the CDR3 is TGTGCCAGCAGCCAAACCCCGGGCACTGAAGCTTTCTTT. The chain uses TRBV6-5 and TRBJ1-1; D is uncertain. Looked up from germline, CDR1 is MNHEY and CDR2 is SVGAGI. CDR3 length: 13 amino acids. V gave up 6 bases and J gave up 4 bases, with 12 bases separating them.

This chain uses TRBV6-1 with TRBJ1-5; no firm D call. Trimming left V 7 bases short and J 4 bases short, with 14 bases between. This CDR3 has 14 amino acids. Germline V gene lookup returns CDR1 MNHNS and CDR2 SASEGT. CDR3 in amino acids: CASTDSPKNQPQHF. Here the CDR3 DNA reads TGTGCCAGCACGGACTCGCCCAAGAATCAGCCCCAGCATTTT.

This chain joins TRBV11-2 and TRBJ1-5; D is possibly TRBD1 (6 bases). Germline CDR1 SGHAT, CDR2 FQNNGV. This CDR3 has 15 residues. Trimming left V 4 bases short and J 10 bases short, with 20 bases between. The CDR3 DNA is TGTGCCAGCAGCTCAGTAGGGGGATTGGCTCGACCCCAGCATTTT. This translates into CASSSVGGLARPQHF. Full variable domain (outside the CDR3, taken from reference TRBV11-2 and TRBJ1-5): EAGVAQSPRYKIIEKRQSVAFWCNPISGHATLYWYQQILGQGPKLLIQFQNNGVVDDSQLPKDRFSAERLKGVDSTLKIQPAKLEDSAVYLCASSSVGGLARPQHFGDGTRLSIL.

This rearrangement joins TRBV18 to TRBJ2-5; 8 bases are a match to TRBD2. The V gene end was trimmed by 6 bases and the J gene end by 4 bases; junction bases not matched to a gene: 4. Germline V CDR1 and CDR2: KGHSH, LQKENI. The CDR3 is 13 amino acids. CDR3 region: CASSTGGGETQYF. The DNA for the CDR3 is TGTGCCAGCTCGACCGGGGGGGGAGAGACCCAGTACTTC.

The rearrangement links TRBV2 to TRBJ2-4, with D tentatively TRBD2 (6 bases). V lost 0 bases to trimming and J lost 0 bases, with 15 bases between them. The CDR3 extends over 18 amino acids. Germline lookup yields CDR1 SNHLY and CDR2 FYNNEI. CDR3 nucleotide sequence: TGTGCCAGCAGTGAAGCGAAGTACGGGACTTTAGCCAAAAACATTCAGTACTTC. As protein: CASSEAKYGTLAKNIQYF.

CDR3 in DNA: TGTGCCAGCAGGTCCAGAGGGGAGCAGTTCTTC. This codes for CASRSRGEQFF. This chain connects TRBV2 to TRBJ2-1, with a possible D match to TRBD2 (5 bases). This CDR3 contains 11 residues. Germline CDR1 and CDR2: SNHLY and FYNNEI. Trimming removed 6 bases from V and 10 bases from J, with 10 bases in between.

The chain is built from TRBV30 and TRBJ1-1, with D uncertain. The CDR3 length is 11 residues. The V gene's germline CDR1 is GTSNPN and CDR2 SVGIG (reference sequence). The V end lost 5 bases, the J end lost 7 bases, and 11 bases lay between the germline ends. The DNA for the CDR3 is TGTGCCTGGCATCAGGTTGGTGAAGCTTTCTTT. Translation gives CAWHQVGEAFF. Based on the CDR3 plus reference TRBV30 and TRBJ1-1, the full variable domain is SQTIHQWPATLVQPVGSPLSLECTVEGTSNPNLYWYRQAAGRGLQLLFYSVGIGQISSEVPQNLSASRPQDRQFILSSKKLLLSDSGFYLCAWHQVGEAFFGQGTRLTVV.

The genes are TRBV6-5 and TRBJ2-1; no clear D gene. The CDR3 covers 14 residues. V lost 0 bases and J lost 9, with 12 bases in between. CDR1 and CDR2 from the germline V gene are MNHEY and SVGAGI. CDR3 nucleotides: TGTGCCAGCAGTTACTCGAGAACAGTTACTGAGCAGTTCTTC. The encoded protein is CASSYSRTVTEQFF.

The rearrangement uses TRBV2 and TRBJ1-1; possibly TRBD1 for D (6 bases). Trimming took off 6 bases at V and 1 base at J, with 15 bases between the two ends. The length of the CDR3 is 15 residues. Germline values: CDR1 SNHLY, CDR2 FYNNEI. CDR3 sequence reads: CASRSGAQGNTEAFF. The CDR3 DNA follows: TGTGCCAGCAGATCCGGCGCACAGGGGAACACTGAAGCTTTCTTT. The entire variable domain, with the rest obtained from reference TRBV2 and TRBJ1-1, is as follows: EPEVTQTPSHQVTQMGQEVILRCVPISNHLYFYWYRQILGQKVEFLVSFYNNEISEKSEIFDDQFSVERPDGSNFTLKIRSTKLEDSAMYFCASRSGAQGNTEAFFGQGTRLTVV.

The chain is built from TRBV19 and TRBJ1-2; 7 nucleotides line up with TRBD1. CDR1 and CDR2 from the germline V gene are LNHDA and SQIVND (reference sequence). Trimming removed 10 bases from V and 9 bases from J; junction bases left unmatched: 14. This CDR3 region has 13 residues. CDR3 loop: CATLGEGARSYTF. The CDR3 coding sequence is TGTGCCACCCTAGGCGAGGGGGCGCGGAGCTACACCTTC.

The rearrangement uses TRBV6-6 and TRBJ2-1; no definite D call. Germline CDR1 and CDR2: MNHNY and SVGAGI (reference sequence). Deletions cut 7 bases from V and 1 base from J, with 8 bases between. The CDR3 length is 13 residues. CDR3 sequence (DNA): TGTGCCAGCATGCTTCGGTCCTACAATGAGCAGTTCTTC. This codes for CASMLRSYNEQFF.

This clone was found once. V is TRBV5-4 and J is TRBJ2-7, with 7 bases fitting TRBD1. This CDR3 spans 15 amino acids. Germline V lookup: CDR1 SGHNT, CDR2 YYREEE (reference sequence). J gave up 2 bases and V 3 bases, and 8 bases lay outside the gene matches. For the CDR3, the DNA is TGTGCCAGCAGCTCTTCGGGACAGAGTACCTACGAGCAGTACTTC. Translating it yields CASSSSGQSTYEQYF.

The rearrangement uses TRBV4-2 and TRBJ2-3, with a weak D call TRBD2 (6 bases). V was cut by 1 base and J by 6 bases, with 17 bases left in between. CDR1 is LGHNA and CDR2 is YNFKEQ in the germline V gene. The CDR3 spans 16 residues. The CDR3 sequence is CASSQAPAGGDDTQYF. DNA for the CDR3: TGTGCCAGCAGCCAAGCTCCAGCGGGCGGCGACGATACGCAGTATTTT.

J is TRBJ1-1 and V is TRBV5-1, with TRBD1 identical over 7 bases. V shed 6 bases, J shed 7 bases, and the junction held 12 bases outside the gene matches. Germline values: CDR1 SGHRS, CDR2 YFSETQ. CDR3 length: 14 amino acids. The CDR3: CASTNGQAGGEAFF. The CDR3 DNA reads as TGCGCCAGCACCAATGGACAGGCGGGTGGTGAAGCTTTCTTT.

The chain combines TRBV19 with TRBJ1-1; D unresolved. The CDR3 covers 11 residues. The germline gives CDR1 LNHDA, CDR2 SQIVND (reference sequence). Trimming shortened V by 8 bases and J by 2 bases, and 6 bases separated the two germline ends. The CDR3 DNA is TGTGCCAGTCAGGCTAACACTGAAGCTTTCTTT. This encodes CASQANTEAFF. The complete variable domain, with remaining parts taken from reference TRBV19 and TRBJ1-1, reads DGGITQSPKYLFRKEGQNVTLSCEQNLNHDAMYWYRQDPGQGLRLIYYSQIVNDFQKGDIAEGYSVSREKKESFPLTVTSAQKNPTAFYLCASQANTEAFFGQGTRLTVV.

The V gene is TRBV28, the J gene TRBJ1-2; no reliable D call. The CDR3 contains 16 residues. V lost 6 bases, J lost 6 bases, and 23 bases lay in between. Germline loops: CDR1 MDHEN, CDR2 SYDVKM. The DNA of the CDR3 is TGTGCCAGCAGCAGTGCGGGTGGCGCCCGATCCCATGGCTACACCTTC. Amino acid sequence: CASSSAGGARSHGYTF.